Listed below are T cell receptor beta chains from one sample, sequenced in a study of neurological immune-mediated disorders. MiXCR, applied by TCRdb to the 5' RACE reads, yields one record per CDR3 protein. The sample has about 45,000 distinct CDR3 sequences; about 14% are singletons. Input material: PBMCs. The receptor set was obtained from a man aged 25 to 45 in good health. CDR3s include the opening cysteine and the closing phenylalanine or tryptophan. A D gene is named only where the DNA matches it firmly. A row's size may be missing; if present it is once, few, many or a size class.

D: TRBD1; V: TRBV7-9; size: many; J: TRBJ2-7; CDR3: CASSLFVGQDHEQYF; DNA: TGTGCCAGCAGCTTATTCGTGGGACAGGACCACGAGCAGTACTTC
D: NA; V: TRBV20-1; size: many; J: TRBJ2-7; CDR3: CSAPLGGGNYEQYF; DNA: TGCAGTGCCCCGTTGGGCGGAGGCAACTACGAGCAGTACTTC
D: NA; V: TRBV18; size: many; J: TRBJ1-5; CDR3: CASSPTAGTELQPQHF; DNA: TGTGCCAGCTCACCAACAGCCGGGACCGAACTTCAGCCCCAGCATTTT
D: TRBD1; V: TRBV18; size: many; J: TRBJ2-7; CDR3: CASSPFGQGLSYEQYF; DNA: TGTGCCAGCTCACCTTTCGGACAGGGCCTCTCCTACGAGCAGTACTTC
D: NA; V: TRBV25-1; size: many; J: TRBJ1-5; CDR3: CASSEWGTASNQPQHF; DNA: TGTGCCAGCAGTGAATGGGGGACGGCTAGCAATCAGCCCCAGCATTTT
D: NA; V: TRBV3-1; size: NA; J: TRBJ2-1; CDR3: CASSQQLGPPYNEQFF; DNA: TGTGCCAGCAGCCAACAACTGGGTCCCCCCTACAATGAGCAGTTCTTC
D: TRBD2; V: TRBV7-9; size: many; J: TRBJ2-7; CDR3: CASTLTYGGRGGRAPYEQYF; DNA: TGTGCCAGCACCTTGACGTACGGGGGCCGAGGCGGGAGGGCCCCCTACGAGCAGTACTTC
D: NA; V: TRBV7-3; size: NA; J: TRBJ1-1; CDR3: CASSPQGGDTEAFF; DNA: TGTGCCAGCAGCCCGCAGGGAGGCGACACTGAAGCTTTCTTT
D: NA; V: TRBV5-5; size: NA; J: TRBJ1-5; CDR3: CASSLGGSGQPQHF; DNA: TGTGCCAGCAGCTTGGGGGGGAGTGGACAGCCCCAGCATTTT
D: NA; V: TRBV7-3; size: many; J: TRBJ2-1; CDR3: CASSPLGVGGNEQFF; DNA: TGTGCCAGCAGCCCCCTGGGGGTGGGGGGCAATGAGCAGTTCTTC
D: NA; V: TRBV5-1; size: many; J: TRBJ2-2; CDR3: CASSLQVSNTGELFF; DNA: TGCGCCAGCAGCCTGCAGGTTTCGAACACCGGGGAGCTGTTTTTT